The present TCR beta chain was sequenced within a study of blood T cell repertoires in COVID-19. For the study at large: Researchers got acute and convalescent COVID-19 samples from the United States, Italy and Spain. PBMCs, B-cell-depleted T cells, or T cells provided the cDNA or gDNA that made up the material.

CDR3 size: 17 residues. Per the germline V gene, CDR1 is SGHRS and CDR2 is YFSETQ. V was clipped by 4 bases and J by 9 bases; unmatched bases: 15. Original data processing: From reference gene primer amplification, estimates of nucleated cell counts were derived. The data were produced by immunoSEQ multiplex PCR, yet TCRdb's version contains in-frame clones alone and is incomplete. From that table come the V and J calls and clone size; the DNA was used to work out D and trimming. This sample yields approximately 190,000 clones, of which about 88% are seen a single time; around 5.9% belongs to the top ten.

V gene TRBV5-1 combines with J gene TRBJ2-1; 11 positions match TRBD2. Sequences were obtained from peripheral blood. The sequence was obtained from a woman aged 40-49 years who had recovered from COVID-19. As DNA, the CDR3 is TGCGCCAGCAGCAAAACTAGCGGGAGTCAAGTTATCGTTGAGCAGTTCTTC. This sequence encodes CASSKTSGSQVIVEQFF.